This passage covers 2 T cell receptor beta chains from one sample sequenced in a study of cytomegalovirus exposure and HLA in healthy donors. Generated by immunoSEQ multiplex PCR, the TCRdb table keeps only in-frame clones and is missing some. The profile covers 150,000 to 200,000 clones, with more than 75% appearing a single time and over 1.1% taken by the ten largest. Specimen: PBMCs. The receptors here all came from a woman between 18 and 29 years old in good health and CMV-seronegative.

This chain links TRBV5-4 with TRBJ2-3, with 11 bases aligning to TRBD2. The CDR3 contains 17 residues. From germline, CDR1 is SGHNT and CDR2 YYREEE (reference sequence). Losses at the gene ends were 4 bases for V and 0 bases for J; bases not matched to a gene: 7. CDR3 amino acids: CASSPPGLAASTDTQYF. For the CDR3, the DNA is TGTGCCAGCAGCCCTCCGGGACTAGCGGCTAGCACAGATACGCAGTATTTT. Complete variable domain (other parts from reference TRBV5-4 and TRBJ2-3): ETGVTQSPTHLIKTRGQQVTLRCSSQSGHNTVSWYQQALGQGPQFIFQYYREEENGRGNFPPRFSGLQFPNYSSELNVNALELDDSALYLCASSPPGLAASTDTQYFGPGTRLTVL.

The J gene is TRBJ2-1, the V gene TRBV4-1; 8 bases fit TRBD2. CDR3 size: 17 residues. Unmatched junction bases numbered 8, after V lost 2 bases and J lost 2 bases. Germline V gene sequence: CDR1 MGHRA, CDR2 YSYEKL. CDR3 sequence reads: CASSQRPSGRTYNEQFF. CDR3 DNA sequence: TGCGCCAGCAGCCAACGGCCTAGCGGGCGTACCTACAATGAGCAGTTCTTC.